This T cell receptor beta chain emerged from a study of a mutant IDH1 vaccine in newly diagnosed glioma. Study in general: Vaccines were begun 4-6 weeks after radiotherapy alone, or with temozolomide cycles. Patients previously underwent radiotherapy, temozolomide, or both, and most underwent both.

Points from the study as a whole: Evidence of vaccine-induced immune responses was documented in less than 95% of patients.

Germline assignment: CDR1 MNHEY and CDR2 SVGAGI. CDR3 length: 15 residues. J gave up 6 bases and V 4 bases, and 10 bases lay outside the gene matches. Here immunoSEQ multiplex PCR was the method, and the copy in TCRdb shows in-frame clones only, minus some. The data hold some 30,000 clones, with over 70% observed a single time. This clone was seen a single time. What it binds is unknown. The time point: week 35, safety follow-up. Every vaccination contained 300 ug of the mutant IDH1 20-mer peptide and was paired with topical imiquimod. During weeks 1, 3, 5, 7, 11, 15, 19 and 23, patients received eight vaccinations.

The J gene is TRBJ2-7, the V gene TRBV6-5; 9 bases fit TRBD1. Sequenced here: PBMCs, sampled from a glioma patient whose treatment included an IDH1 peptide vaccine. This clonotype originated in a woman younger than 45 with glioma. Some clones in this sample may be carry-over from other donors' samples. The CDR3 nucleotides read TGTGCCAGCAGTTGGGGGGGGACAGGGAGGACCGAGCAGTACTTC. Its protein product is CASSWGGTGRTEQYF.